This T cell receptor (beta chain) was recovered during a study of blood T cell repertoires in COVID-19. Study details: The cDNA or gDNA used as material had been derived from T cells, B-cell-depleted T cells, or PBMCs.

This CDR3 spans 14 amino acids. J lost 4 bases, V lost 0 bases, and 4 bases had no gene match. Looked up from germline, CDR1 is SGHRS and CDR2 is YFSETQ. Methods used by the authors: Reference gene primer amplification yielded estimated nucleated cell counts. Data came from immunoSEQ multiplex PCR; TCRdb stores just in-frame clones and leaves some out. V and J calls plus clone size are reproduced from that table; the DNA served to infer D and trimming. Among about 400,000 clones listed, approximately 86% were seen once. The chain joins TRBV5-1 to TRBJ2-7, with 7 bases lining up with TRBD1. Sequences were obtained from peripheral blood. The clonotype comes from a human donor in a cohort sampled during active COVID-19. The CDR3 loop reads CASSLGPQGYEQYF. In DNA, the CDR3 is TGCGCCAGCAGCTTGGGTCCACAGGGGTACGAGCAGTACTTC.